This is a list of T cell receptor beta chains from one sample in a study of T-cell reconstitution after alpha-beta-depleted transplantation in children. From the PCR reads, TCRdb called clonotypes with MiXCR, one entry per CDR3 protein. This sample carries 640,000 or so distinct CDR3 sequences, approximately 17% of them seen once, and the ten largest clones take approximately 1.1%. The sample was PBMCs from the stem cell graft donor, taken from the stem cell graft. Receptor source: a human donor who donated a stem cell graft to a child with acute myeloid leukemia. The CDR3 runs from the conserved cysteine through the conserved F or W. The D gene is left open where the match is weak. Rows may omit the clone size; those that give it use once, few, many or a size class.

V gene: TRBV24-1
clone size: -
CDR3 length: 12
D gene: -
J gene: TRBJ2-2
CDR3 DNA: TGTGCCACCAGTGATTTGCTGGGCCAGCTGTTTTTT
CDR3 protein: CATSDLLGQLFF

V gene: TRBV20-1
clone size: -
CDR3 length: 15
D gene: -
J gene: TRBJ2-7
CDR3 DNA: TGCGGTGCTAGAGATGGGGAACTGGGCTCCTATGAGCAGTACTTC
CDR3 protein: CGARDGELGSYEQYF

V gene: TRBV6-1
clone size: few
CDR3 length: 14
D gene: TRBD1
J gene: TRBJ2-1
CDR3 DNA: TGTGCCAGCACCGAAAGGACAGGGATAAATGAGCAGTTCTTC
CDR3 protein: CASTERTGINEQFF

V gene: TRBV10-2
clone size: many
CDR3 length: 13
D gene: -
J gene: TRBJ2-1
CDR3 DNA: TGCGCCAGCAGTGAGGACTGGTACAATGAGCAGTTCTTC
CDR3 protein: CASSEDWYNEQFF

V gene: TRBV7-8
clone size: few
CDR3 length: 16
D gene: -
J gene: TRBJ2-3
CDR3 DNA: TGTGCCAGCAGCTTAGACTCTAGTCCGGGCACAGATACGCAGTATTTT
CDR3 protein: CASSLDSSPGTDTQYF

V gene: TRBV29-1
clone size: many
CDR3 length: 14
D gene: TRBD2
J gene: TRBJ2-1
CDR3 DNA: TGCAGCGTCCTACTAGCGGGGGCCTACAATGAGCAGTTCTTC
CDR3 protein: CSVLLAGAYNEQFF

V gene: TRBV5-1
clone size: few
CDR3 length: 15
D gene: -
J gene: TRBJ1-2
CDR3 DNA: TGCGCCAGCAGCGACGGGGGGCATGGATCGTATGGCTACACCTTC
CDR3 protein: CASSDGGHGSYGYTF

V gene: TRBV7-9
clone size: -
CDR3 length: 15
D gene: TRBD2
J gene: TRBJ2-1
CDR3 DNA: TGTGCCAGCAGCCCGGGACTAGCGGGGTGGGATGAGCAGTTCTTC
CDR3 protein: CASSPGLAGWDEQFF

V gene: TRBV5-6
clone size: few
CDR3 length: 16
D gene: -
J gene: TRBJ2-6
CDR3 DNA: TGTGCCAGCAGCTTGGCCGGGAAATCTGGGGCCAACGTCCTGACTTTC
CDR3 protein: CASSLAGKSGANVLTF

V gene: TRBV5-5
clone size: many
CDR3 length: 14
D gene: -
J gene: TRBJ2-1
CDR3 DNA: TGTGCCAGTTACAGGGAAGGAATTTACAATGAGCAGTTCTTC
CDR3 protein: CASYREGIYNEQFF

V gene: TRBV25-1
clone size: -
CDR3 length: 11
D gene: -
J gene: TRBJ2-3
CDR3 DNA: TGTGCCAGCGAGTGGGGAGATACGCAGTATTTT
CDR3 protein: CASEWGDTQYF

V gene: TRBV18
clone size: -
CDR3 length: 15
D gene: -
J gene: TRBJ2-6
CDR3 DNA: TGTGCCAGCTCACCCGTAGATTCTGGGGCCAACGTCCTGACTTTC
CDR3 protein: CASSPVDSGANVLTF

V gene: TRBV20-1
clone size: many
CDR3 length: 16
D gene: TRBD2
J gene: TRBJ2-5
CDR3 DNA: TGCAGTGCTGCTCGGCTAGCGGGGGTTTCGGGAGAGACCCAGTACTTC
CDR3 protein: CSAARLAGVSGETQYF

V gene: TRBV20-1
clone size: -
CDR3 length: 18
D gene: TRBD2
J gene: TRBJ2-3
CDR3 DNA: TGCAGTGCTAGAGGGGGTATTGGGAGCGGGGGGCAGACAGATACGCAGTATTTT
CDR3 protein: CSARGGIGSGGQTDTQYF

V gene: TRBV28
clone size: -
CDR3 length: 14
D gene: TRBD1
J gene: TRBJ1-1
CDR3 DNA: TGTGCCAGCACCCTAAGGGGGCCAGGCACTGAAGCTTTCTTT
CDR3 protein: CASTLRGPGTEAFF

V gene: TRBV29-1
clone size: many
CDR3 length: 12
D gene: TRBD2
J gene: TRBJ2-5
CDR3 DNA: TGCAGCGTAACTAGCGGGGTTGAGACCCAGTACTTC
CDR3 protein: CSVTSGVETQYF

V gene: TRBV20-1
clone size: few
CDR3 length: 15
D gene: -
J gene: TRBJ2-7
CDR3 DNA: TGCAGTGCCTGCCGCCTTCGGGCTCTCACCTACGAGCAGTACTTC
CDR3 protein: CSACRLRALTYEQYF

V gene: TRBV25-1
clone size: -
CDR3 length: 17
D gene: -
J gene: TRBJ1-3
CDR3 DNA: TGTGTCAGCAGTGATTTCGAAGGGGGGTTCTCTGGAAACACCATATATTTT
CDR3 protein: CVSSDFEGGFSGNTIYF

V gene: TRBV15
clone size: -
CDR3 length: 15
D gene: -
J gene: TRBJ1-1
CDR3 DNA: TGTGCCACCAGCAGACAGCAGGGGCGGAACACTGAAGCTTTCTTT
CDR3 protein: CATSRQQGRNTEAFF

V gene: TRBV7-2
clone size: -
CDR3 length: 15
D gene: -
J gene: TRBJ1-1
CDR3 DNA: TGTGCCAGCAGCCCTTGGGGGGGTGAGGGCACTGAAGCTTTCTTT
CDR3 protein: CASSPWGGEGTEAFF

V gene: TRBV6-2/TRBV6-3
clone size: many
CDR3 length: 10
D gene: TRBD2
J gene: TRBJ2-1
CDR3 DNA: TGTGCCAGCGGGAGGGGAGAGCAGTTCTTC
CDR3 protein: CASGRGEQFF

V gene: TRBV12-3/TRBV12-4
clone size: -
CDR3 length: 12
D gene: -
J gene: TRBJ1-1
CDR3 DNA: TGTGCCAGCAAGAGGGGTTCCACTGAAGCTTTCTTT
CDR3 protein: CASKRGSTEAFF

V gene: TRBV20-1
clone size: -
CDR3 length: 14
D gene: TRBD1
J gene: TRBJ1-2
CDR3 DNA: TGCAGTGCTCCAGGACAGGGGACGGACTATGGCTACACCTTC
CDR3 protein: CSAPGQGTDYGYTF

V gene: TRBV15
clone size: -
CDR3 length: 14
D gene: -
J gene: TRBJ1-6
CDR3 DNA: TGTGCCACCAGCAGAGAGGCTCCTAATTCACCCCTCCACTTT
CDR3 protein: CATSREAPNSPLHF

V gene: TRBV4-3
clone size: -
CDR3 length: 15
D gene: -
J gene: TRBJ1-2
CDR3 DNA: TGCGCCAGCAGCCTACAAGAGACAGGCAACTATGGCTACACCTTC
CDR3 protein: CASSLQETGNYGYTF

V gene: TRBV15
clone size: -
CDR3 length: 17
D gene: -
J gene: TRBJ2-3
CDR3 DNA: TGTGCCACCAGCAGAGAGGCCGGTTTCGAGGCTGGAGATACGCAGTATTTT
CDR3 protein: CATSREAGFEAGDTQYF

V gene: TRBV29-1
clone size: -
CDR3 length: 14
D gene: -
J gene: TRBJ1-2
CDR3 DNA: TGCAGCGTTGCCGGAGGGAGGAACGTATTTGGCTACACCTTC
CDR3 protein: CSVAGGRNVFGYTF

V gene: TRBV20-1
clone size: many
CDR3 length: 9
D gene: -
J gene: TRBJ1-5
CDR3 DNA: TGCAGTGAGCGGGAGCCCCAGCATTTT
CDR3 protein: CSEREPQHF

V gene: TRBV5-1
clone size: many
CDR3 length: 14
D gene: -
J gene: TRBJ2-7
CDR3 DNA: TGCGCCAGCAGCTTAAATCTGGATTCTACGGAGCAGTACTTC
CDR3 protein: CASSLNLDSTEQYF

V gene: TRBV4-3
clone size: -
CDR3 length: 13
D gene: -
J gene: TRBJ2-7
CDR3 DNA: TGCGCCAGCAGCCAAGATAATTCCCCCGAGCAGTACTTC
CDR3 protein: CASSQDNSPEQYF

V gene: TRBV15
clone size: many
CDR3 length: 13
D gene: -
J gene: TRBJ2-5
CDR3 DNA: TGTGCCACCAGCTGGCCCGGGGAAGAGACCCAGTACTTC
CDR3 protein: CATSWPGEETQYF

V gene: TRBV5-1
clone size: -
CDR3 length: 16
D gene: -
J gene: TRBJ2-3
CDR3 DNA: TGCGCCAGCAGCCAAGCAGAATCCTTCTTCACAGATACGCAGTATTTT
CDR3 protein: CASSQAESFFTDTQYF

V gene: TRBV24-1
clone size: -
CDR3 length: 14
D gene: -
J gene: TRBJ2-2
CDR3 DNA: TGTGCCACCAGCGACGTCGGCCGCAGGGGGGAGCTGTTTTTT
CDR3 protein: CATSDVGRRGELFF

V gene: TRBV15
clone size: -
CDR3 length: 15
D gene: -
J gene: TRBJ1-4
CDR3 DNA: TGTGCCACCAGCAGAGATTTTAACGGGAATGAAAAACTGTTTTTT
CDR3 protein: CATSRDFNGNEKLFF

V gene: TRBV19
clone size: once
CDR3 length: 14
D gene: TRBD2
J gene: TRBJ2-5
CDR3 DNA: TGTGCCAGCCTGAGTCCGGGACTAGCGGAGACCCAGTACTTC
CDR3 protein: CASLSPGLAETQYF